The rows below give T cell receptor beta chains drawn from one sample of a study of blood T cell repertoires in COVID-19. Clones were sequenced by immunoSEQ multiplex PCR, and TCRdb holds only the in-frame ones, with some missing. The sample carries about 230,000 clones, almost 90% recorded once. The specimen was peripheral blood. Receptors were obtained from an older woman with acute or convalescent COVID-19. Both conserved end residues are part of each CDR3. A D gene is named only where the DNA matches it firmly. Size values are once, few and many counts, or a class for expanded clones, and some rows have none.

d_call	clone_size	v_call	j_call	cdr3_aa	cdr3_nt
TRBD1	-	TRBV27	TRBJ2-3	CASRTGTGVLTDTQYF	TGTGCCAGCAGAACCGGGACAGGGGTCCTGACAGATACGCAGTATTTT
-	-	TRBV18	TRBJ2-2	CASSPNVGVELFF	TGTGCCAGCTCACCAAATGTCGGGGTGGAACTGTTTTTT
-	-	TRBV30	TRBJ2-3	CAWRKPHGSADTQYF	TGTGCCTGGAGAAAGCCTCACGGGAGCGCAGATACGCAGTATTTT
-	-	TRBV7-9	TRBJ1-1	CASSLDRPGAFF	TGTGCCAGCAGCTTAGACAGGCCGGGAGCTTTCTTT
-	-	TRBV9	TRBJ2-7	CASSASGKSYEQYF	TGTGCCAGCAGCGCATCAGGGAAATCCTACGAGCAGTACTTC
TRBD2	-	TRBV28	TRBJ2-7	CASSFRGREGYEQYF	TGTGCCAGCAGTTTTAGGGGCAGGGAGGGGTACGAGCAGTACTTC
TRBD1	-	TRBV5-1	TRBJ1-4	CASSPGTGEEKLFF	TGCGCCAGCAGCCCAGGGACAGGGGAAGAAAAACTGTTTTTT
-	-	TRBV11-3	TRBJ2-2	CASSPGRGPTGELFF	TGTGCCAGCAGCCCCGGGAGGGGGCCCACCGGGGAGCTGTTTTTT
-	-	TRBV7-2	TRBJ1-1	CASSLSGGRVNTEAFF	TGTGCCAGCAGCCTAAGCGGGGGGAGGGTGAACACTGAAGCTTTCTTT
TRBD1	-	TRBV5-6	TRBJ2-7	CASSQTGIHEQYF	TGTGCCAGCAGCCAGACAGGGATCCACGAGCAGTACTTC
-	-	TRBV18	TRBJ1-6	CASSLRGGLSPLHF	TGTGCCAGCTCCCTAAGGGGGGGTCTTTCACCCCTCCACTTT
TRBD1	-	TRBV9	TRBJ1-2	CASTKQGATGYTF	TGTGCCAGCACCAAACAGGGGGCTACTGGCTACACCTTC
-	few	TRBV3-1/TRBV3-2	TRBJ2-1	CASSLYNEQFF	TGTGCCAGCAGCCTATACAATGAGCAGTTCTTC
-	-	TRBV9	TRBJ2-6	CASSGQDSPGANVLTF	TGTGCCAGCAGCGGACAGGACTCCCCTGGGGCCAACGTCCTGACTTTC
-	-	TRBV3-1/TRBV3-2	TRBJ2-2	CASSRFPPLDSTGTGELFF	TGTGCCAGCAGCCGTTTTCCCCCGTTAGACTCGACGGGGACCGGGGAGCTGTTTTTT
-	few	TRBV24-1	TRBJ2-7	CATALVDSYEQYF	TGTGCCACCGCGCTGGTTGACTCCTACGAGCAGTACTTC
TRBD1	-	TRBV19	TRBJ1-1	CASDRAGFMAFF	TGTGCCAGCGACAGGGCGGGCTTTATGGCTTTCTTT
TRBD2	-	TRBV6-4	TRBJ2-1	CASSDSSGRPNEQFF	TGTGCCAGCAGTGACTCTAGCGGGAGGCCCAATGAGCAGTTCTTC
TRBD1	-	TRBV19	TRBJ2-7	CASSPLGGTGGWEQYF	TGTGCCAGTAGTCCCCTTGGGGGGACAGGGGGCTGGGAGCAGTACTTC
TRBD2	once	TRBV6-6	TRBJ2-3	CASQSRAGGSDTQYF	TGTGCCAGCCAGAGCAGAGCGGGGGGGTCAGATACGCAGTATTTT
TRBD2	-	TRBV3-1/TRBV3-2	TRBJ2-5	CASSQEASGGPGETQYF	TGTGCCAGCAGCCAAGAAGCTAGCGGGGGGCCGGGAGAGACCCAGTACTTC
-	-	TRBV6-5	TRBJ1-2	CATIRGGAGGYTF	TGTGCCACCATACGTGGGGGGGCGGGCGGCTACACCTTC
-	-	TRBV7-2	TRBJ2-5	CASSLAGAGETQYF	TGTGCCAGCAGCTTAGCGGGAGCAGGAGAGACCCAGTACTTC
TRBD1	-	TRBV28	TRBJ2-7	CASSLSGTGGHEQYF	TGTGCCAGCAGTTTGTCCGGGACAGGGGGACACGAGCAGTACTTC
-	few	TRBV5-1	TRBJ1-6	CASRTLGTNSPLHF	TGCGCCAGCAGGACATTGGGGACAAATTCACCCCTCCACTTT
-	-	TRBV2	TRBJ1-3	CASSEARQYTNRGNTIYF	TGTGCCAGCAGTGAAGCGCGGCAGTACACAAACCGAGGAAACACCATATATTTT
TRBD2	-	TRBV7-6	TRBJ2-2	CASSSNVAGITGELFF	TGTGCCAGCAGCTCTAACGTAGCGGGAATCACCGGGGAGCTGTTTTTT
TRBD1	-	TRBV27	TRBJ1-2	CASRLTGGLYGYTF	TGTGCCAGCAGACTGACAGGGGGTCTTTATGGCTACACCTTC
TRBD2	-	TRBV28	TRBJ2-7	CASFTSGTIPYEQYF	TGTGCCAGCTTTACTAGCGGGACGATACCCTACGAGCAGTACTTC
TRBD1	once	TRBV15	TRBJ2-1	CATSKGQETYNEQFF	TGTGCCACCAGCAAGGGACAGGAAACCTACAATGAGCAGTTCTTC
-	-	TRBV7-9	TRBJ2-3	CASRSVSTTDTQYF	TGTGCCAGTCGGTCGGTTTCAACTACAGATACGCAGTATTTT
TRBD1	once	TRBV11-2	TRBJ1-2	CASSLVARGRAMGYGYTF	TGTGCCAGCAGCTTAGTTGCCAGGGGGCGGGCGATGGGCTATGGCTACACCTTC
TRBD1	-	TRBV5-1	TRBJ1-4	CASSLALRTGVEKLFF	TGCGCCAGCAGCTTGGCTTTGAGGACAGGGGTTGAAAAACTGTTTTTT
-	-	TRBV30	TRBJ1-1	CACISSFEAFF	TGTGCCTGTATCTCCAGTTTTGAAGCTTTCTTT
-	-	TRBV27	TRBJ1-5	CASSLGSTGKRGQPQHF	TGTGCCAGCAGTTTAGGGTCTACAGGGAAAAGAGGTCAGCCCCAGCATTTT
-	-	TRBV2	TRBJ1-4	CASKLGSTNEKLFF	TGTGCCAGCAAGTTGGGCAGCACTAATGAAAAACTGTTTTTT
-	-	TRBV14	TRBJ2-3	CASSQDLGDTQYF	TGTGCCAGCAGCCAAGACCTTGGCGATACGCAGTATTTT
-	-	TRBV28	TRBJ2-7	CASSRPLQGGEQYF	TGTGCCAGCAGCCGTCCTCTCCAGGGCGGCGAGCAGTACTTC
TRBD1	-	TRBV2	TRBJ1-3	CASSEEGASGNTIYF	TGTGCCAGCAGTGAAGAGGGGGCGAGTGGAAACACCATATATTTT
TRBD1	-	TRBV20-1	TRBJ1-5	CSASTGGYQPQHF	TGCAGTGCTAGTACAGGGGGCTACCAGCCCCAGCATTTT
-	-	TRBV24-1	TRBJ1-4	CATSDLGGDEKLFF	TGTGCCACCAGTGATTTGGGAGGGGATGAAAAACTGTTTTTT
TRBD1	-	TRBV6-6	TRBJ2-3	CASSYSRQGADTQYF	TGTGCCAGCAGTTACTCGAGACAGGGGGCTGATACGCAGTATTTT
-	-	TRBV30	TRBJ1-2	CAWSVQGYGYTF	TGTGCCTGGAGTGTACAGGGCTATGGCTACACCTTC
-	-	TRBV10-3	TRBJ2-3	CAITNTDTQYF	TGTGCCATCACAAACACAGATACGCAGTATTTT
-	-	TRBV5-1	TRBJ1-4	CASSFSGGEKLFF	TGCGCCAGCAGCTTCAGTGGGGGCGAAAAACTGTTTTTT
-	few	TRBV6-5	TRBJ1-2	CASREASNYGYTF	TGTGCCAGCAGGGAGGCCTCCAACTATGGCTACACCTTC
-	-	TRBV28	TRBJ2-7	CASRVVPKQQYF	TGTGCAAGTCGGGTTGTCCCTAAGCAACAGTACTTC
TRBD2	-	TRBV10-3	TRBJ2-3	CAINLTSGRAKGGDTQYF	TGTGCCATCAATCTCACTAGCGGGAGGGCCAAAGGTGGAGATACGCAGTATTTT